The T cell receptor (beta chain) described here comes from a study of blood T cell repertoires in COVID-19. The method was immunoSEQ multiplex PCR; TCRdb's version includes in-frame clones alone and lacks a portion of them. The table includes hundreds of thousands of clones, approximately 86% detected once. Recovery among Cohort 3 donors was established by two negative PCRs, clearance, or symptom resolution. Germline V gene data show CDR1 as ENHRY and CDR2 as SYGVKD. The V and J ends lost 3 bases and 7 bases respectively, with 13 bases between them. The CDR3 has 14 residues. Input material: PBMCs or T cells enriched from blood (not recorded which). This sequence joins TRBV10-3 and TRBJ1-5; TRBD1 is a possible D gene (6 bases). The receptor's source is a woman between 25 and 40 years old who had recovered from COVID-19. The CDR3 here is CAISDLGGWQPQHF. The CDR3 nucleotides read TGTGCCATCAGTGACTTAGGGGGATGGCAGCCCCAGCATTTT.